Detailed here is one T cell receptor beta chain. CDR3 size: 13 residues. Between the trimmed V and J ends, which lost 4 bases and 3 bases, there was a span of 10 bases. Germline V gene data show CDR1 as SGHDT and CDR2 as YYEEEE. These data are taken from a study of T cells in tumors after PD-1 blockade. The method was immunoSEQ multiplex PCR; TCRdb's version includes in-frame clones alone and lacks a portion of them. The repertoire holds some 43,000 clones, with about 85% as singletons. Sequenced here: PBMCs, sampled before anti-PD-1 treatment. The chain couples TRBV5-6 to TRBJ1-1; the D is unclear. The receptor's source is a human donor with basal cell carcinoma. The CDR3 region has the DNA TGTGCCAGCAGCGTCGGCCAGGACACTGAAGCTTTCTTT. Translating gives CASSVGQDTEAFF. The whole variable domain, remainder taken from reference TRBV5-6 and TRBJ1-1, is DAGVTQSPTHLIKTRGQQVTLRCSPKSGHDTVSWYQQALGQGPQFIFQYYEEEERQRGNFPDRFSGHQFPNYSSELNVNALLLGDSALYLCASSVGQDTEAFFGQGTRLTVV.